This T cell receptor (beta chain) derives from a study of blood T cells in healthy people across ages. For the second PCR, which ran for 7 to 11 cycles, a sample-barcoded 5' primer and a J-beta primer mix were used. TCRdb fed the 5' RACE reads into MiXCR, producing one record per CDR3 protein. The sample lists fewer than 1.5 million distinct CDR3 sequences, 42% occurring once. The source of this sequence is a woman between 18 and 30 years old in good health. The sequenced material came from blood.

CDR3 amino acids: CASSLGLAEGLGQFF. In DNA, the CDR3 is TGCGCCAGCAGCTTGGGACTAGCGGAGGGGTTGGGGCAGTTCTTC. The rearrangement uses TRBV5-1 and TRBJ2-1, with 9 positions matching TRBD2. V lost 0 bases to trimming and J lost 12 bases; unmatched junction nucleotides: 10. Germline V lookup: CDR1 SGHRS, CDR2 YFSETQ. This CDR3 contains 15 residues.